These T cell receptor beta chains were read from a single sample in a study of technical replicates of blood from a handful of donors. The method was immunoSEQ multiplex PCR; TCRdb's version includes in-frame clones alone and lacks a portion of them. The repertoire holds around 80,000 clones, about nine tenths seen once, with less than 0.5% in the top ten. Sequencing was performed on T cells isolated from PBMCs. The source is a human donor in good health. CDR3s leave out the opening cysteine and the closing phenylalanine or tryptophan.

v_gene,len,CDR3aa
TRBV5-6,11,ASSWTGNYEQY
TRBV27,13,ASSLRVQMNTEAF
TRBV5-4,11,ASSLRKGETQY
TRBV10-3,14,AISESGTLLNTEAF
TRBV25-1,12,ASSRAGTITEAF
TRBV11-2,15,ASSLDLWPHSYNEQF
TRBV10-3,14,AISGWDSLRDYGYT
TRBV28,9,ASEANYGYT
TRBV7-9,10,ASSLGLDEQY
TRBV5-4,10,ASSRRTDTQY
TRBV28,11,ASSLTVNYGYT
TRBV23-1,10,ASNRDTYEQY
TRBV4-3,14,ASSSHPSDVRGELF
TRBV5-1,13,ASSLSQGAAYEQY
TRBV29-1,13,SVEVRQGGHNEQF
TRBV7-7,13,ASSPLAENTGELF
TRBV5-4,12,ASSLTSGNNEQF
TRBV7-7,14,ASSPGLAGLYNEQF
TRBV27,11,ASSAGAHNEQF
TRBV13,11,ASTQSMGGEQY
TRBV19,11,ASSRTGATEAF
TRBV7-9,13,ASTQSGQGPYEQY
TRBV7-7,11,ASSPGITDTQY
TRBV19,11,ASSARQGIGYT
TRBV19,11,ASSEQGTYEQY
TRBV19,11,ASSYRLGDEQY
TRBV11-3,15,ASSPGTGVSGANVLT
TRBV7-6,14,ASSPLSGSNTDTQY